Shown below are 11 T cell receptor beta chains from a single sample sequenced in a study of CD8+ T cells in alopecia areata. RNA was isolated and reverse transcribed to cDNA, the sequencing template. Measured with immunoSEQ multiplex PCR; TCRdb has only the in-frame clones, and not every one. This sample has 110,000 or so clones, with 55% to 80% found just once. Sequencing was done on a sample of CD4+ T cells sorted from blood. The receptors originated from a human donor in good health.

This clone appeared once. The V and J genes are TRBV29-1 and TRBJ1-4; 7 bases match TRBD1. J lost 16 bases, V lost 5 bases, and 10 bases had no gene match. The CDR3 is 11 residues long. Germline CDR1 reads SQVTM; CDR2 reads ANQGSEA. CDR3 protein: CSVRTGQMEFF. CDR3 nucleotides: TGCAGCGTTCGGACGGGACAGATGGAGTTTTTT.

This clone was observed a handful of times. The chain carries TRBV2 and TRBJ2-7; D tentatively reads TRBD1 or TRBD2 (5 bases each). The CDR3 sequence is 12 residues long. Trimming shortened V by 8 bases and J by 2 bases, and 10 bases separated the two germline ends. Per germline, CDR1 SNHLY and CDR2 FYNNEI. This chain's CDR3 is CASGTDTYEQYF. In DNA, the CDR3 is TGTGCCAGCGGGACGGACACCTACGAGCAGTACTTC.

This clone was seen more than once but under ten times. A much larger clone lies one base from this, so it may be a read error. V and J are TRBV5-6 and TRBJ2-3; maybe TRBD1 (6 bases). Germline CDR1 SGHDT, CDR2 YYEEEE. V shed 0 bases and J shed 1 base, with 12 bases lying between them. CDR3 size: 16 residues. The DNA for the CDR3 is TGTGCCAGCAGCTTGGGACTGGACAGCGGCACAGATACGCAGTATTTT. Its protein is CASSLGLDSGTDTQYF.

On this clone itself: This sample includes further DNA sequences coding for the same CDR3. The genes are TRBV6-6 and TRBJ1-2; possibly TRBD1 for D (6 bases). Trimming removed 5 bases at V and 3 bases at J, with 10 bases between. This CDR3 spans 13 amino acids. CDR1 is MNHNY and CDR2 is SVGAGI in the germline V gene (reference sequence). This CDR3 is CASSPTGDYGYTF. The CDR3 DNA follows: TGTGCCAGCAGTCCGACAGGTGACTATGGCTACACCTTC.

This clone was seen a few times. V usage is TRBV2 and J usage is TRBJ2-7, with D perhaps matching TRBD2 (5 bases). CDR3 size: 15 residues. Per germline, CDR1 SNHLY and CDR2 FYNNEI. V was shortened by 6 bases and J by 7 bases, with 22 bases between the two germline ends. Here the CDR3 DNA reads TGTGCCAGCAGACTTGGAGACGTGGGATCGGGGGAGCAGTACTTC. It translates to CASRLGDVGSGEQYF.

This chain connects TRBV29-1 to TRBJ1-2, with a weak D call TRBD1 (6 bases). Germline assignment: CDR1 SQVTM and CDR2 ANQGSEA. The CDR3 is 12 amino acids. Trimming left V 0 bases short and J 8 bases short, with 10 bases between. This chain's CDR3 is CSVEDRGPGYTF. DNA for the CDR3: TGCAGCGTTGAAGACAGGGGTCCGGGCTACACCTTC.

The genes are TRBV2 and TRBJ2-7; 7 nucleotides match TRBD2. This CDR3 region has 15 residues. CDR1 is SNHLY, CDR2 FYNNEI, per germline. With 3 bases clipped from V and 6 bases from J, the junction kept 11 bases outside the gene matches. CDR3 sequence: CASSDVEGGKAEQYF. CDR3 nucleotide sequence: TGTGCCAGCAGTGACGTCGAGGGAGGGAAGGCCGAGCAGTACTTC.

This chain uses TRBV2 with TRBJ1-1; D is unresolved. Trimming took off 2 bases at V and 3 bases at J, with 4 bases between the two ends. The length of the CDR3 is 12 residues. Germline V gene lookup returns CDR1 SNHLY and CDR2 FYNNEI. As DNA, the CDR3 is TGTGCCAGCAGTGAACTCGACACTGAAGCTTTCTTT. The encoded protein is CASSELDTEAFF. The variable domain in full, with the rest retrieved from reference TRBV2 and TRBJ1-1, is EPEVTQTPSHQVTQMGQEVILRCVPISNHLYFYWYRQILGQKVEFLVSFYNNEISEKSEIFDDQFSVERPDGSNFTLKIRSTKLEDSAMYFCASSELDTEAFFGQGTRLTVV.

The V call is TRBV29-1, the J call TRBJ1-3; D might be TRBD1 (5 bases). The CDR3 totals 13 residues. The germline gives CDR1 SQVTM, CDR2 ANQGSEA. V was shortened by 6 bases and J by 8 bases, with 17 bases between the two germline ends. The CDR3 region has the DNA TGCAGCGTCTCGACGTCAGGCAGGGACACCATATATTTT. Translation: CSVSTSGRDTIYF.

The CDR3 DNA reads as TGCAGCGTTGTCCCACCGGGAAACATTCAGTACTTC. This sequence encodes CSVVPPGNIQYF. V usage is TRBV29-1 and J usage is TRBJ2-4; no clear D gene. Trimming cost V 4 bases and J 6 bases, with 10 bases left between them. Germline V lookup: CDR1 SQVTM, CDR2 ANQGSEA. CDR3 length: 12 amino acids. Looking up the rest from reference TRBV29-1 and TRBJ2-4 gives the full variable domain: SAVISQKPSRDICQRGTSLTIQCQVDSQVTMMFWYRQQPGQSLTLIATANQGSEATYESGFVIDKFPISRPNLTFSTLTVSNMSPEDSSIYLCSVVPPGNIQYFGAGTRLSVL.

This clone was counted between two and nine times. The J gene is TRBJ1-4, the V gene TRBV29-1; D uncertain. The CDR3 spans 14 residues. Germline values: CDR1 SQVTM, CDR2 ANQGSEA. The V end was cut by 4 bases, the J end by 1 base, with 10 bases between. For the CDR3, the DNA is TGCAGCGTTGGGTACGGACGAACTAATGAAAAACTGTTTTTT. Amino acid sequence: CSVGYGRTNEKLFF.